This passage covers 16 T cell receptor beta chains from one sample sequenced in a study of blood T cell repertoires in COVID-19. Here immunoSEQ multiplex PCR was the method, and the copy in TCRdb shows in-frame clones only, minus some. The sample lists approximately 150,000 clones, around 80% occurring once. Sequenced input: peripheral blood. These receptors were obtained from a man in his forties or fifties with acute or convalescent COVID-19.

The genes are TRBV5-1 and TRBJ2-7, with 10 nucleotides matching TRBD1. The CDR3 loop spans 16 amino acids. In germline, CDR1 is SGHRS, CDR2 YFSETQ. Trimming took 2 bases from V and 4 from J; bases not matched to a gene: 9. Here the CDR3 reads CASSLTPGQGMYEQYF. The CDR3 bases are TGCGCCAGCAGCTTAACTCCGGGACAGGGGATGTACGAGCAGTACTTC.

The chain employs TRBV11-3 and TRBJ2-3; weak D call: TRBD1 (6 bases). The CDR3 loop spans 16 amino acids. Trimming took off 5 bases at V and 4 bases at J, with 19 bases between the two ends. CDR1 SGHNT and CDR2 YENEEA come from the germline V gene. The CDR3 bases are TGTGCCAGCAGCCTTGGAGACAGGCTCGAATCAGATACGCAGTATTTT. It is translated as CASSLGDRLESDTQYF. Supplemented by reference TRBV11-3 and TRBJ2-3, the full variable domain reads EAGVVQSPRYKIIEKKQPVAFWCNPISGHNTLYWYLQNLGQGPELLIRYENEEAVDDSQLPKDRFSAERLKGVDSTLKIQPAELGDSAVYLCASSLGDRLESDTQYFGPGTRLTVL.

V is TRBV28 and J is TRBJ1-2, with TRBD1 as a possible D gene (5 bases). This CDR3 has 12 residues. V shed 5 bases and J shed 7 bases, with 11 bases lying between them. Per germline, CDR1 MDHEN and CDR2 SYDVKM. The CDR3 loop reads CASSPQGRGYTF. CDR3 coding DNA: TGTGCCAGCAGTCCCCAGGGTCGTGGCTACACCTTC.

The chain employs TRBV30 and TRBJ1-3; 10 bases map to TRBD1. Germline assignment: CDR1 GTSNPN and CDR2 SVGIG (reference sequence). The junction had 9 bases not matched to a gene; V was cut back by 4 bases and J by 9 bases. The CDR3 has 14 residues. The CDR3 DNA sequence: TGTGCCTGGAAACTAGGGACAGGGGCTAGCACCATATATTTT. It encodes CAWKLGTGASTIYF.

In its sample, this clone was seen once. The CDR3 region is CASSYSFGGETQYF. The CDR3 DNA reads as TGTGCCAGCAGTTACTCTTTCGGCGGAGAGACCCAGTACTTC. J is TRBJ2-5 and V is TRBV6-5, with no clear D. CDR1 and CDR2 (germline): MNHEY, SVGAGI. V shed 0 bases and J shed 4 bases, with 9 bases lying between them. The CDR3 totals 14 residues.

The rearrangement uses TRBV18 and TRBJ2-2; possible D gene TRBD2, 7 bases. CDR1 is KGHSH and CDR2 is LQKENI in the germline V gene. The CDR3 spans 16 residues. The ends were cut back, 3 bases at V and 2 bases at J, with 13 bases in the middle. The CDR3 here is CASSPPGGRNTGELFF. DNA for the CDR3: TGTGCCAGCTCACCCCCGGGGGGCCGCAACACCGGGGAGCTGTTTTTT. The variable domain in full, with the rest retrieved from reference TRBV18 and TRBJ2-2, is NAGVMQNPRHLVRRRGQEARLRCSPMKGHSHVYWYRQLPEEGLKFMVYLQKENIIDESGMPKERFSAEFPKEGPSILRIQQVVRGDSAAYFCASSPPGGRNTGELFFGEGSRLTVL.

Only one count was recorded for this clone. The CDR3 DNA follows: TGTGCCAGCAGTCAGAGGACATTCGACACTGAAGCTTTCTTT. Its translation is CASSQRTFDTEAFF. The chain is built from TRBV27 and TRBJ1-1, with D possibly being TRBD1 (5 bases). Germline CDR1 and CDR2: MNHEY and SMNVEV (reference sequence). With 5 bases removed from V and 3 bases from J, the gap between germline ends came to 13 bases. The CDR3 sequence is 14 residues long.

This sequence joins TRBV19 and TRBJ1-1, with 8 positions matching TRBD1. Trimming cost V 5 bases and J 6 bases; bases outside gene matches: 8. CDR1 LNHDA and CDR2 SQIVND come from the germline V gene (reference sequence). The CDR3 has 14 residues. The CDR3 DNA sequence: TGTGCCAGTAGTTCTCAGGGGGCGGCGGCTGAAGCTTTCTTT. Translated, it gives CASSSQGAAAEAFF. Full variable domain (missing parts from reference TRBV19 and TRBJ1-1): DGGITQSPKYLFRKEGQNVTLSCEQNLNHDAMYWYRQDPGQGLRLIYYSQIVNDFQKGDIAEGYSVSREKKESFPLTVTSAQKNPTAFYLCASSSQGAAAEAFFGQGTRLTVV.

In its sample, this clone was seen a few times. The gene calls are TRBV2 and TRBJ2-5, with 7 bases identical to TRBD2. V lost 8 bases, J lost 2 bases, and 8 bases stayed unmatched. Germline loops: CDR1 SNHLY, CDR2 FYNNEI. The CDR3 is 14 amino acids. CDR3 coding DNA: TGTGCCAGCCCCCGTGGAGCGGGGCAAGAGACCCAGTACTTC. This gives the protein CASPRGAGQETQYF.

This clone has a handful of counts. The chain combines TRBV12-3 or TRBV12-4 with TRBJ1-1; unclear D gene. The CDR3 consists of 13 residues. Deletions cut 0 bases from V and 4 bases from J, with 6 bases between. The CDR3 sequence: CASSLARFTEAFF. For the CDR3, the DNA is TGTGCCAGCAGTTTAGCGAGGTTCACTGAAGCTTTCTTT.

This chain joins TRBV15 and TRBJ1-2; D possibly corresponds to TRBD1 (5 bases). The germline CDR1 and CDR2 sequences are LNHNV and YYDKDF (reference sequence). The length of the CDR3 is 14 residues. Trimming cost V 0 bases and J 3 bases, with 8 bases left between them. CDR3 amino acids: CATSRDRGDYGYTF. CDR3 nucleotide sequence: TGTGCCACCAGCAGAGATAGGGGCGACTATGGCTACACCTTC.

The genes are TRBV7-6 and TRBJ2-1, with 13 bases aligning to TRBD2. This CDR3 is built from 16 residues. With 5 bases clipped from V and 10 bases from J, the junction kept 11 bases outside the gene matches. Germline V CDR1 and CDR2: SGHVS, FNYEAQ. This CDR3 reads CASSRGLAGVIGEQFF. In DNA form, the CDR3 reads TGTGCCAGCAGCCGAGGACTAGCGGGGGTCATAGGGGAGCAGTTCTTC. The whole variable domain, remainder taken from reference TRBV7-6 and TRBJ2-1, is GAGVSQSPRYKVTKRGQDVALRCDPISGHVSLYWYRQALGQGPEFLTYFNYEAQQDKSGLPNDRFSAERPEGSISTLTIQRTEQRDSAMYRCASSRGLAGVIGEQFFGPGTRLTVL.

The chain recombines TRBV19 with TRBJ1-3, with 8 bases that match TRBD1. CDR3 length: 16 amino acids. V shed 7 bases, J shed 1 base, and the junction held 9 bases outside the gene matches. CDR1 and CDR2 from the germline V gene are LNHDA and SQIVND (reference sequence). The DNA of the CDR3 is TGTGCCAGTACTCAAATCCAGGGGGCATCTGGAAACACCATATATTTT. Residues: CASTQIQGASGNTIYF.

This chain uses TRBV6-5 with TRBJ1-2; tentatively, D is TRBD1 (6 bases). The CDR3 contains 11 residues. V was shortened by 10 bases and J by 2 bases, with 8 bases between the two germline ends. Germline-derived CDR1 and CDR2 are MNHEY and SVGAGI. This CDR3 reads CATTGNYGYTF. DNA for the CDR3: TGTGCCACTACAGGGAACTATGGCTACACCTTC.

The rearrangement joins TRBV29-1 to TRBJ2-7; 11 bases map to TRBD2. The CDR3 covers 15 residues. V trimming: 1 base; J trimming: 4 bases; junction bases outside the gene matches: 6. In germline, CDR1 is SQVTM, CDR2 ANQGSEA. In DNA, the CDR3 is TGCAGCGTTGAAGGTGTGACTAGCGGGGAATACGAGCAGTACTTC. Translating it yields CSVEGVTSGEYEQYF.

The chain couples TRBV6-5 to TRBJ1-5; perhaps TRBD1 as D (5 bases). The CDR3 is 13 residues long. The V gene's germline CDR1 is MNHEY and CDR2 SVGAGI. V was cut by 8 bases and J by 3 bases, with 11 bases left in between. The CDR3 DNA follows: TGTGCCAGCGGCGGGACCTTCAATCAGCCCCAGCATTTT. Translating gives CASGGTFNQPQHF.